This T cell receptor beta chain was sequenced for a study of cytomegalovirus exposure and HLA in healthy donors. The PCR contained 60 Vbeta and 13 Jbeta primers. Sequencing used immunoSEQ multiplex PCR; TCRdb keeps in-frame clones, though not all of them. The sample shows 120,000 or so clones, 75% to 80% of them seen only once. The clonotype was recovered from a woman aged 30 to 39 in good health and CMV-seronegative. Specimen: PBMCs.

The CDR3 loop is CASSLLLGAPMNTEAFF. The DNA of the CDR3 is TGTGCCAGCAGCTTATTACTGGGGGCCCCCATGAACACTGAAGCTTTCTTT. The chain joins TRBV7-9 to TRBJ1-1; a weak D match, TRBD1 (6 bases). The CDR3 extends over 17 amino acids. V was cut by 2 bases and J by 0 bases, with 16 bases left in between. The germline CDR1 and CDR2 sequences are SEHNR and FQNEAQ (reference sequence).